Below, 20 T cell receptor beta chains from the same sample are listed, as sequenced in a study of shared clonotypes between healthy human individuals. Terminally differentiated effector memory CD45RA+ cells were left out of the naive CD8 fraction, which was CD45RO-negative and positively selected for CCR7. Libraries were prepared by immunoSEQ multiplex PCR; TCRdb keeps only in-frame clonotypes and omits some of them. The repertoire holds 2 million or so clones, with about 94% as singletons. The sample consisted of naive CD8+ T cells sorted from blood. Every receptor here comes from a man younger than 30 in good health.

This clone was detected once. The V and J genes are TRBV4-1 and TRBJ1-2; D not certain. This CDR3 comprises 15 residues. From germline, CDR1 is MGHRA and CDR2 YSYEKL. V was pared by 0 bases and J by 5 bases, with 13 bases between. As DNA, the CDR3 is TGCGCCAGCAGCCAAGAAAACACGCTACTGTATGGCTACACCTTC. It translates to CASSQENTLLYGYTF.

The genes are TRBV7-8 and TRBJ2-7; D possibly corresponds to TRBD1 (5 bases). Germline assignment: CDR1 SGHVS and CDR2 FQNEAQ. Trimming stripped 3 bases from V and 2 bases from J, with 17 bases between. CDR3 size: 16 residues. The CDR3 sequence: CASSFAEGATTYEQYF. CDR3 nucleotide sequence: TGTGCCAGCAGCTTCGCGGAAGGGGCAACAACCTACGAGCAGTACTTC.

The chain couples TRBV2 to TRBJ2-6, with D hard to call. Between the trimmed V and J ends, which lost 8 bases and 0 bases, there was a span of 5 bases. This CDR3 comprises 13 residues. Germline CDR1 and CDR2: SNHLY and FYNNEI. The CDR3 DNA follows: TGTGCCAGCTTAAGCTCTGGGGCCAACGTCCTGACTTTC. It encodes CASLSSGANVLTF.

The genes are TRBV9 and TRBJ2-1; TRBD2 aligns across 8 bases. Germline lookup yields CDR1 SGDLS and CDR2 YYNGEE. This CDR3 has 15 residues. Trimming took 4 bases from V and 7 from J; bases not matched to a gene: 10. The CDR3 nucleotides are TGTGCCAGCAGCCCAGAGGGACTAGAGCAAAATGAGCAGTTCTTC. Translating it yields CASSPEGLEQNEQFF.

With respect to this clone: Other DNA sequences from this sample encode an identical CDR3 as well. The chain joins TRBV19 to TRBJ2-5, with TRBD2 matching over 10 bases. The germline V gene encodes CDR1 LNHDA and CDR2 SQIVND (reference sequence). The CDR3 sequence is 14 residues long. The J segment lost 3 bases and the V segment lost 4 bases, leaving 2 bases of the junction unmatched. The CDR3 sequence: CASSTLAGEETQYF. The CDR3 region has the DNA TGTGCCAGTAGTACTCTAGCGGGAGAAGAGACCCAGTACTTC.

In this sample, this clone turned up once. The chain joins TRBV11-2 to TRBJ1-1, with 10 bases aligning to TRBD1. V gave up 7 bases and J gave up 0 bases; unmatched junction bases: 11. This CDR3 is built from 17 residues. The germline gives CDR1 SGHAT, CDR2 FQNNGV. This CDR3 reads CASTPWDRGVMNTEAFF. The DNA for the CDR3 is TGTGCCAGCACCCCCTGGGACAGGGGAGTCATGAACACTGAAGCTTTCTTT.

V usage is TRBV10-3 and J usage is TRBJ2-7, with D uncertain. This CDR3 region has 12 residues. Germline CDR1 reads ENHRY; CDR2 reads SYGVKD. Trimming took off 3 bases at V and 4 bases at J, with 7 bases between the two ends. The CDR3 spells CAISEKGYEQYF. CDR3 DNA sequence: TGTGCCATCAGTGAAAAGGGATACGAGCAGTACTTC.

This sequence joins TRBV19 and TRBJ1-1; 7 nucleotides match TRBD1. The CDR3 totals 17 residues. With V trimmed by 1 base and J by 1 base, 9 bases remained unmatched. Per germline, CDR1 LNHDA and CDR2 SQIVND (reference sequence). CDR3 amino acids: CASSIGMWGQRNTEAFF. The CDR3 DNA sequence: TGTGCCAGTAGTATAGGTATGTGGGGACAGCGGAACACTGAAGCTTTCTTT.

This clone was detected once. The gene calls are TRBV19 and TRBJ2-1; no clear D gene. The germline gives CDR1 LNHDA, CDR2 SQIVND (reference sequence). Trimming removed 6 bases at V and 1 base at J, with 16 bases between. The CDR3 is 16 residues long. The CDR3 is CASRTTEDSSYNEQFF. CDR3 coding DNA: TGTGCCAGTAGGACGACTGAAGATAGTTCCTACAATGAGCAGTTCTTC.

The V gene is TRBV4-3, the J gene TRBJ2-1, with TRBD2 matching over 13 bases. The CDR3 has 17 amino acids. Germline V CDR1 and CDR2: LGHNA, YSLEER. The V and J ends lost 4 bases and 7 bases, in that order; junction bases with no gene match: 10. The CDR3 protein is CASSLRVLAGGGNEQFF. The CDR3 DNA sequence: TGCGCCAGCAGCCTAAGGGTACTAGCGGGAGGGGGGAATGAGCAGTTCTTC.

Notes on this clone: The sample carries other DNA sequences with the same CDR3. This chain uses TRBV28 with TRBJ2-7; 7 bases align to TRBD1. The CDR3 loop spans 14 amino acids. V lost 3 bases to trimming and J lost 3 bases; unmatched junction nucleotides: 5. CDR1 MDHEN and CDR2 SYDVKM come from the germline V gene. Written as DNA, the CDR3 is TGTGCCAGCAGTTTTAGGGACAGCTTCTACGAGCAGTACTTC. The encoded protein is CASSFRDSFYEQYF. Combining the CDR3 with reference TRBV28 and TRBJ2-7 gives the whole variable domain DVKVTQSSRYLVKRTGEKVFLECVQDMDHENMFWYRQDPGLGLRLIYFSYDVKMKEKGDIPEGYSVSREKKERFSLILESASTNQTSMYLCASSFRDSFYEQYFGPGTRLTVT.

The count of this clone is one. The J gene is TRBJ2-7, the V gene TRBV14, with D perhaps TRBD1 (6 bases). This CDR3 is built from 17 residues. Germline CDR1 and CDR2: SGHDN and FVKESK. V shed 1 base and J shed 2 bases, with 18 bases lying between them. The CDR3 protein is CASSQGTVWDETYEQYF. The CDR3 DNA is TGTGCCAGCAGCCAAGGGACAGTTTGGGATGAAACCTACGAGCAGTACTTC.

The chain links TRBV6-5 to TRBJ1-1, with 8 bases matching TRBD1. The V and J ends lost 6 bases and 2 bases, in that order; junction bases with no gene match: 8. The germline gives CDR1 MNHEY, CDR2 SVGAGI. This CDR3 contains 15 residues. The CDR3 is CASRPPDRANTEAFF. The CDR3 DNA follows: TGTGCCAGCAGGCCTCCGGACAGGGCAAACACTGAAGCTTTCTTT.

With regard to this clone: The sample holds other DNA sequences that translate to the same CDR3. J is TRBJ2-7 and V is TRBV4-1; D assignment may be TRBD1 or TRBD2 (5 bases each). CDR3 length: 15 amino acids. Trimming cost V 0 bases and J 4 bases, with 13 bases left between them. CDR1 is MGHRA, CDR2 YSYEKL, per germline. This chain's CDR3 is CASSQDRGETYEQYF. Here the CDR3 DNA reads TGCGCCAGCAGCCAAGATCGAGGGGAGACTTACGAGCAGTACTTC.

V usage is TRBV6-1 and J usage is TRBJ2-7; TRBD2 matches at 9 bases. The V gene end was trimmed by 2 bases and the J gene end by 3 bases; junction bases not matched to a gene: 2. Germline V gene sequence: CDR1 MNHNS, CDR2 SASEGT. This CDR3 has 14 residues. The CDR3: CASSEWTSDYEQYF. Written as DNA, the CDR3 is TGTGCCAGCAGTGAATGGACTAGCGACTACGAGCAGTACTTC.

The rearrangement uses TRBV7-9 and TRBJ2-1; D might be TRBD2 (6 bases). CDR3 length equals 16 residues. CDR1 and CDR2 from the germline V gene are SEHNR and FQNEAQ (reference sequence). With 5 bases removed from V and 8 bases from J, the gap between germline ends came to 22 bases. The CDR3 DNA reads as TGTGCCAGCAGCCAAAGGGTGGGACTTACTGGCGATGAGCAGTTCTTC. This encodes CASSQRVGLTGDEQFF. Using reference TRBV7-9 and TRBJ2-1 for the parts outside the CDR3, the full variable domain is DTGVSQNPRHKITKRGQNVTFRCDPISEHNRLYWYRQTLGQGPEFLTYFQNEAQLEKSRLLSDRFSAERPKGSFSTLEIQRTEQGDSAMYLCASSQRVGLTGDEQFFGPGTRLTVL.

The J gene is TRBJ1-3, the V gene TRBV4-1; TRBD1 matches 7 bases. This CDR3 is 18 amino acids long. Unmatched junction bases numbered 10, after V lost 2 bases and J lost 0 bases. CDR1 MGHRA and CDR2 YSYEKL come from the germline V gene. The CDR3 sequence: CASSQNPGQTNSGNTIYF. The CDR3 DNA follows: TGCGCCAGCAGCCAAAATCCGGGACAGACAAACTCTGGAAACACCATATATTTT.

The V gene is TRBV6-5, the J gene TRBJ2-5; no clear D. Germline-derived CDR1 and CDR2 are MNHEY and SVGAGI. The CDR3 contains 15 residues. Between the trimmed V and J ends, which lost 2 bases and 2 bases, there was a span of 12 bases. The CDR3, as DNA: TGTGCCAGCAGTTACACGTCTATTTCACAAGAGACCCAGTACTTC. Residues: CASSYTSISQETQYF.

The chain joins TRBV2 to TRBJ1-1, with D uncertain. V lost 4 bases to trimming and J lost 0 bases, with 9 bases between them. The CDR3 spans 14 residues. CDR1 is SNHLY and CDR2 is FYNNEI in the germline V gene. The CDR3 DNA follows: TGTGCCAGCAGTGCCGATTTCATGAACACTGAAGCTTTCTTT. Residues: CASSADFMNTEAFF. The full variable domain, with the rest looked up from reference TRBV2 and TRBJ1-1, is EPEVTQTPSHQVTQMGQEVILRCVPISNHLYFYWYRQILGQKVEFLVSFYNNEISEKSEIFDDQFSVERPDGSNFTLKIRSTKLEDSAMYFCASSADFMNTEAFFGQGTRLTVV.

In DNA form, the CDR3 reads TGTGCCAGCAGCGTAGAACACTCCTACGAGCAGTACTTC. It is translated as CASSVEHSYEQYF. The chain carries TRBV9 and TRBJ2-7, with D unclear. The CDR3 loop spans 13 amino acids. Trimming removed 0 bases from V and 0 bases from J, with 4 bases in between. Germline loops: CDR1 SGDLS, CDR2 YYNGEE. The complete variable domain, with remaining parts taken from reference TRBV9 and TRBJ2-7, reads DSGVTQTPKHLITATGQRVTLRCSPRSGDLSVYWYQQSLDQGLQFLIQYYNGEERAKGNILERFSAQQFPDLHSELNLSSLELGDSALYFCASSVEHSYEQYFGPGTRLTVT.